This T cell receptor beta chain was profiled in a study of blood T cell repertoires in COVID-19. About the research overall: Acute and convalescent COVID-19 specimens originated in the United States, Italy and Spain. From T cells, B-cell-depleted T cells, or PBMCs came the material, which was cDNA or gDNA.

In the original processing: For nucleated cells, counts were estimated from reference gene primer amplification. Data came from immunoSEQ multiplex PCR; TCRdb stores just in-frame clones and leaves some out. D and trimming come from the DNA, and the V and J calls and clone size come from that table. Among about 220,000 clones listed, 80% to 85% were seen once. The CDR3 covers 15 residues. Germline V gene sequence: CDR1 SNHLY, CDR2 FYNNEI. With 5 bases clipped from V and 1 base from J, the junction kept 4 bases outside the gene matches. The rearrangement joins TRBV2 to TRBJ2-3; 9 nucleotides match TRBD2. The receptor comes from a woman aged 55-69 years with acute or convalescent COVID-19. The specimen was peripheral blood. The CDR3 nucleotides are TGTGCCAGCAGTCTAGCGGGGTGGGGCACAGATACGCAGTATTTT. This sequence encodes CASSLAGWGTDTQYF. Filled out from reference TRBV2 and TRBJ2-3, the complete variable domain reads EPEVTQTPSHQVTQMGQEVILRCVPISNHLYFYWYRQILGQKVEFLVSFYNNEISEKSEIFDDQFSVERPDGSNFTLKIRSTKLEDSAMYFCASSLAGWGTDTQYFGPGTRLTVL.